The next 27 T cell receptor beta chains were all read from a single sample in a study of shared clonotypes between healthy human individuals. This table comes from immunoSEQ multiplex PCR, and its TCRdb copy is limited to in-frame clones, with some not included. The profile shows over 400,000 clones, 65% to 85% of them singletons. Material: PBMCs. All receptors derive from a woman between 40 and 55 years old in good health. Some clones in this sample may be carry-over from other donors' samples.

V and J are TRBV30 and TRBJ2-3, with 11 bases lining up with TRBD2. CDR1 and CDR2 from the germline V gene are GTSNPN and SVGIG (reference sequence). V shed 4 bases and J 6 bases; nucleotides not matched to a gene: 9. The CDR3 covers 15 residues. The CDR3 nucleotides read TGTGCCTGGAAGAGGGGACTAGCGGCAGTGGATACGCAGTATTTT. Amino acid sequence: CAWKRGLAAVDTQYF.

The rearrangement joins TRBV6-6 to TRBJ2-3, with 7 bases lining up with TRBD1. This CDR3 has 15 amino acids. V lost 6 bases to trimming and J lost 0 bases; unmatched junction nucleotides: 6. The germline CDR1 and CDR2 sequences are MNHNY and SVGAGI (reference sequence). The CDR3 coding sequence is TGTGCCAGCAGCCCTGGACAGGCGAGCACAGATACGCAGTATTTT. It codes for CASSPGQASTDTQYF.

The chain is built from TRBV7-9 and TRBJ2-3, with 11 bases identical to TRBD2. CDR1 is SEHNR, CDR2 FQNEAQ, per germline (reference sequence). The CDR3 covers 15 residues. V shed 5 bases and J 6 bases; nucleotides not matched to a gene: 7. CDR3 nucleotide sequence: TGTGCCAGCAGCCCACTAGCGGGAGACGGGGATACGCAGTATTTT. Its translation is CASSPLAGDGDTQYF.

J is TRBJ2-1 and V is TRBV13, with 12 bases fitting TRBD2. Looked up from germline, CDR1 is PRHDT and CDR2 is FYEKMQ (reference sequence). CDR3 size: 15 residues. With V trimmed by 6 bases and J by 10 bases, 10 bases remained unmatched. CDR3 region: CASSRTSGTGVEQFF. CDR3 sequence (DNA): TGTGCCAGCAGTCGGACTAGCGGGACCGGGGTGGAGCAGTTCTTC.

This chain connects TRBV2 to TRBJ1-5; D unclear. CDR1 is SNHLY and CDR2 is FYNNEI in the germline V gene. CDR3 size: 14 residues. V shed 2 bases and J shed 6 bases, with 11 bases lying between them. CDR3 bases: TGTGCCAGCAGTGAAAGGTGGGAGAGTCAGCCCCAGCATTTT. Translation: CASSERWESQPQHF.

This clone has more than one count but fewer than ten. V gene TRBV2 combines with J gene TRBJ2-1; tentatively, D is TRBD1 (5 bases). The V end lost 2 bases, the J end lost 3 bases, and 14 bases lay between the germline ends. Looked up from germline, CDR1 is SNHLY and CDR2 is FYNNEI. The CDR3 spans 16 residues. CDR3 DNA sequence: TGTGCCAGCAGTGAAATGGTGGGGCTGAACTACAATGAGCAGTTCTTC. It is translated as CASSEMVGLNYNEQFF.

J is TRBJ2-7 and V is TRBV4-2, with TRBD2 matching over 14 bases. V trimming: 4 bases; J trimming: 3 bases; junction bases outside the gene matches: 8. The CDR3 contains 17 residues. Germline-derived CDR1 and CDR2 are LGHNA and YNFKEQ. The CDR3 protein is CASSLGTSGSTFYEQYF. The CDR3 DNA sequence: TGTGCCAGCAGCCTAGGGACTAGCGGGAGTACATTCTACGAGCAGTACTTC.

The chain recombines TRBV6-4 with TRBJ2-7, with a possible D match to TRBD2 (6 bases). Germline CDR1 and CDR2: MRHNA and SNTAGT. V lost 6 bases and J lost 3, with 15 bases in between. This CDR3 comprises 14 residues. This chain's CDR3 is CASRTGTPFYEQYF. In DNA, the CDR3 is TGTGCCAGCAGAACCGGGACTCCGTTCTACGAGCAGTACTTC.

The chain links TRBV5-6 to TRBJ2-7; D unresolved. The CDR3 has 13 amino acids. The germline CDR1 and CDR2 sequences are SGHDT and YYEEEE. Between the trimmed V and J ends, which lost 2 bases and 2 bases, there was a span of 8 bases. As DNA, the CDR3 is TGTGCCAGCAGCTTCGGGCAAGCCTACGAGCAGTACTTC. Protein: CASSFGQAYEQYF.

DNA of the CDR3: TGCGCCAGCAGCTTGAATTTTATGGAGACCCAGTACTTC. Amino acids: CASSLNFMETQYF. The V and J genes are TRBV5-1 and TRBJ2-5; D is unclear. Trimming cost V 1 base and J 5 bases, with 9 bases left between them. This CDR3 contains 13 residues. The germline gives CDR1 SGHRS, CDR2 YFSETQ.

The rearrangement uses TRBV28 and TRBJ2-7; a possible D gene is TRBD2 (7 bases). V was shortened by 6 bases and J by 2 bases, with 17 bases between the two germline ends. There are 15 residues in the CDR3. CDR1 and CDR2 from the germline V gene are MDHEN and SYDVKM. The CDR3 DNA is TGTGCCAGCAGCCTCCCGGCGGGGGCAGCCTACGAGCAGTACTTC. The encoded protein is CASSLPAGAAYEQYF. Full variable domain (outside the CDR3, taken from reference TRBV28 and TRBJ2-7): DVKVTQSSRYLVKRTGEKVFLECVQDMDHENMFWYRQDPGLGLRLIYFSYDVKMKEKGDIPEGYSVSREKKERFSLILESASTNQTSMYLCASSLPAGAAYEQYFGPGTRLTVT.

The chain couples TRBV6-6 to TRBJ1-5; TRBD1 matches 10 bases. CDR1 is MNHNY, CDR2 SVGAGI, per germline (reference sequence). J was trimmed by 7 bases and V by 6 bases; bases with no gene match: 9. The CDR3 has 15 amino acids. CDR3: CASSARGTGDQPQHF. CDR3 bases: TGTGCCAGCAGCGCCCGAGGGACAGGGGACCAGCCCCAGCATTTT.

To note about this clone: A far larger clone differs by one base, so this is likely a read error. The chain carries TRBV5-1 and TRBJ1-1; D unresolved. Looked up from germline, CDR1 is SGHRS and CDR2 is YFSETQ. The CDR3 loop spans 14 amino acids. CDR3 sequence (DNA): TGCGCCAGCAGCTTGGGCGGAATGAACACTGAAGCTTTATTT. This sequence encodes CASSLGGMNTEALF.

The genes are TRBV5-1 and TRBJ1-5; TRBD1 is a possible D gene (6 bases). The CDR3 has 17 residues. Germline CDR1 is SGHRS and CDR2 is YFSETQ. V was shortened by 0 bases and J by 1 base, with 14 bases between the two germline ends. The DNA for the CDR3 is TGCGCCAGCAGCTTGGATGGGCAGGGGTACAGCAATCAGCCCCAGCATTTT. It specifies CASSLDGQGYSNQPQHF.

The CDR3 loop is CASSLMRGAGGPYEQYF. CDR3 sequence (DNA): TGTGCCAGCAGTTTAATGAGGGGAGCGGGAGGGCCCTACGAGCAGTACTTC. The rearrangement uses TRBV28 and TRBJ2-7; TRBD2 agrees at 10 bases. Germline assignment: CDR1 MDHEN and CDR2 SYDVKM. J lost 2 bases, V lost 2 bases, and 9 bases had no gene match. This CDR3 region has 17 residues.

The rearrangement joins TRBV5-4 to TRBJ2-4; TRBD2 agrees at 10 bases. Germline lookup yields CDR1 SGHNT and CDR2 YYREEE (reference sequence). The CDR3 has 16 amino acids. The trim removed 4 bases at V and 0 bases at J, leaving 4 bases unmatched. The CDR3 loop is CASSMRLAGAKNIQYF. The CDR3 DNA follows: TGTGCCAGCAGCATGAGACTAGCGGGAGCCAAAAACATTCAGTACTTC.

With regard to this clone: This likely reflects a read error, since a far larger clone is one base away. The genes are TRBV5-6 and TRBJ1-3; 9 nucleotides align to TRBD1. There are 15 residues in the CDR3. The germline V gene has CDR1 SGHDT and CDR2 YYEEEE. The CDR3 loop reads CTSSPDRGYGNTIYF. CDR3 nucleotide sequence: TGTACCAGCAGCCCGGACAGGGGATATGGAAACACCATATATTTT.

The chain employs TRBV5-6 and TRBJ2-1; 7 bases are shared with TRBD2. This CDR3 is 14 amino acids long. The germline V gene has CDR1 SGHDT and CDR2 YYEEEE. Germline trimming cut 0 bases from V and 8 bases from J; bases unmatched to any gene: 5. The CDR3 region is CASSLGWGGHEQFF. The CDR3 DNA reads TGTGCCAGCAGCTTGGGATGGGGAGGGCATGAGCAGTTCTTC.

The chain is built from TRBV6-5 and TRBJ2-2; D is undetermined. Germline V gene sequence: CDR1 MNHEY, CDR2 SVGAGI. The CDR3 is made up of 16 amino acids. The V gene lost 0 bases and the J gene lost 0 bases, with 8 bases spanning the gap. The CDR3, as DNA: TGTGCCAGCAGTTACTCGGACGGTACGAACACCGGGGAGCTGTTTTTT. Protein product: CASSYSDGTNTGELFF.

The chain recombines TRBV15 with TRBJ2-1; D possibly matches TRBD1 or TRBD2 (5 bases each). Trimming took off 8 bases at V and 5 bases at J, with 13 bases between the two ends. The CDR3 loop spans 13 amino acids. Germline V CDR1 and CDR2: LNHNV, YYDKDF (reference sequence). The CDR3 sequence: CATAPGPNNEQFF. The CDR3 DNA sequence: TGTGCCACCGCCCCGGGACCCAACAATGAGCAGTTCTTC.

To note about this clone: A far larger clone is one base from this, pointing to a likely read error. Distinct nucleotide sequences in the sample also encode this CDR3. V gene TRBV4-1 combines with J gene TRBJ1-1; possible D gene TRBD1, 6 bases. The CDR3 loop spans 17 amino acids. Germline CDR1 and CDR2: MGHRA and YSYEKL. In DNA form, the CDR3 reads TGCGCCAGTAGCCAACCCCTCGCTGACAGGACGAACACTGAAGCTTTCTTT. Its protein is CASSQPLADRTNTEAFF.

A note on this clone: This likely reflects a read error, since a far larger clone is one base away. The chain joins TRBV6-6 to TRBJ2-7; TRBD1 is a possible D gene (5 bases). Germline CDR1 MNHNY, CDR2 SVGAGI (reference sequence). The CDR3 sequence is 16 residues long. V was clipped by 5 bases and J by 2 bases, with 19 bases between them. The CDR3 nucleotides read TGTGCCAGCAGTCAAGGGGTGCCGAGACTCCCCTACGAGCAGTACTTC. This encodes CASSQGVPRLPYEQYF.

The chain has TRBV7-2 and TRBJ2-7, with 7 bases identical to TRBD2. Germline V gene data show CDR1 as SGHTA and CDR2 as FQGNSA. J was trimmed by 2 bases and V by 1 base; bases with no gene match: 8. This CDR3 comprises 16 residues. CDR3 protein: CASSLGLGAGTYEQYF. The CDR3 DNA reads as TGTGCCAGCAGCTTAGGACTGGGAGCGGGGACCTACGAGCAGTACTTC.

There are a few counts of this clone. V is TRBV7-2 and J is TRBJ2-7, with TRBD2 identical over 7 bases. Germline lookup yields CDR1 SGHTA and CDR2 FQGNSA. This CDR3 has 15 residues. After removal of 0 bases from V and 7 bases from J, the junction contained 9 bases not matched to a gene. The DNA of the CDR3 is TGTGCCAGCAGCTTAGCCGTGACTAGCCTCTCGGAGCAGTACTTC. It encodes CASSLAVTSLSEQYF. Drawing the rest from reference TRBV7-2 and TRBJ2-7, the complete variable domain is GAGVSQSPSNKVTEKGKDVELRCDPISGHTALYWYRQSLGQGLEFLIYFQGNSAPDKSGLPSDRFSAERTGGSVSTLTIQRTQQEDSAVYLCASSLAVTSLSEQYFGPGTRLTVT.

About this clone itself: Only one base separates this from a far larger clonotype, so it likely reflects a read error. The CDR3 carries no conserved terminal phenylalanine or tryptophan, so it likely arises from a read error. This CDR3 is also generated by other DNA sequences in the sample. This rearrangement joins TRBV6-1 to TRBJ1-1, with D possibly matching TRBD1 (6 bases). The V and J ends lost 2 bases and 3 bases respectively, with 7 bases between them. The germline V gene encodes CDR1 MNHNS and CDR2 SASEGT. The CDR3 extends over 13 amino acids. Here the CDR3 reads CASSERGYTEAFL. In DNA form, the CDR3 reads TGTGCCAGCAGTGAAAGGGGGTACACTGAAGCTTTCCTT.

The V call is TRBV21-1, the J call TRBJ2-7; TRBD1 is the table's D call and was not checked against the DNA. TRBV21-1 is a recognized pseudogene. This CDR3 has 14 amino acids. The DNA for the CDR3 is TGTGCCAGCAGCAAAATCACCAGTCCCTACGAGCAGTACTTC. Translating it yields CASSKITSPYEQYF.

To note about this clone: A read error is likely here: a far larger clone is one base away. The chain carries TRBV14 and TRBJ2-5; TRBD1 agrees at 7 bases. CDR3 length: 13 amino acids. Germline V gene sequence: CDR1 SGHDN, CDR2 FVKESK. The CDR3 region is CASGQEQGVTQYF. The CDR3 DNA reads as TGTGCCAGCGGCCAAGAGCAGGGGGTGACCCAGTACTTC.